A few counts support the clone carrying this TCR beta chain. Its antigen is undetermined. The CDR3 is 15 residues long. The trim removed 2 bases at V and 1 base at J, leaving 2 bases unmatched. Germline V lookup: CDR1 MNHNY, CDR2 SVGAGI (reference sequence). The data stem from a study of CD8 T cells in ankylosing spondylitis. The study's findings and limits: Reported data indicate significant enrichment of disease-linked clones within matched ankylosing spondylitis synovial fluid. Typical of ankylosing spondylitis blood, it appeared, was a TCR beta motif of about eight highly homologous variants.

MiXCR, run by TCRdb on the 5' RACE reads, gives a single entry per CDR3 protein. The sample holds around 23,000 distinct CDR3 sequences; about 17% are singletons and the top ten take 25% to 30%. The source is a male donor with ankylosing spondylitis or in good health (not recorded which). Sequencing used blood. The rearrangement uses TRBV6-6 and TRBJ1-1; 9 bases match TRBD1. Here the CDR3 DNA reads TGTGCCAGCAGTTACCCGGGACAGGGGAACACTGAAGCTTTCTTT. Protein product: CASSYPGQGNTEAFF.